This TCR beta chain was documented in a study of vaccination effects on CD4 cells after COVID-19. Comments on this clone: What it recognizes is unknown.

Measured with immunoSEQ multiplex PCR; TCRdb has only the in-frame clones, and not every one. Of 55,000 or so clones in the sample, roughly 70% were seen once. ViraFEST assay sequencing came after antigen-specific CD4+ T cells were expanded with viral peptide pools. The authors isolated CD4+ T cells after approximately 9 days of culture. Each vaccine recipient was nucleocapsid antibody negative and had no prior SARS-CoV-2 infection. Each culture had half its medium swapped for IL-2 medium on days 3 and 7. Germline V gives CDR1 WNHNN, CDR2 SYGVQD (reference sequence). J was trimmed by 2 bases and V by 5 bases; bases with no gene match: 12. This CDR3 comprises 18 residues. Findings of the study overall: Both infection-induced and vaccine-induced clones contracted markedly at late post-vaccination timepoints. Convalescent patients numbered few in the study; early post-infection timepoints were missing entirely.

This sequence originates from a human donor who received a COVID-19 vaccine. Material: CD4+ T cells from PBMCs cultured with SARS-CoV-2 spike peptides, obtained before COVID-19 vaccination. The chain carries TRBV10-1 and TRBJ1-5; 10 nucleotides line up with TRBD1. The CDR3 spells CASSKGWGQGFGNQPQHF. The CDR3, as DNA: TGCGCCAGCAGTAAAGGGTGGGGACAGGGGTTTGGCAATCAGCCCCAGCATTTT.